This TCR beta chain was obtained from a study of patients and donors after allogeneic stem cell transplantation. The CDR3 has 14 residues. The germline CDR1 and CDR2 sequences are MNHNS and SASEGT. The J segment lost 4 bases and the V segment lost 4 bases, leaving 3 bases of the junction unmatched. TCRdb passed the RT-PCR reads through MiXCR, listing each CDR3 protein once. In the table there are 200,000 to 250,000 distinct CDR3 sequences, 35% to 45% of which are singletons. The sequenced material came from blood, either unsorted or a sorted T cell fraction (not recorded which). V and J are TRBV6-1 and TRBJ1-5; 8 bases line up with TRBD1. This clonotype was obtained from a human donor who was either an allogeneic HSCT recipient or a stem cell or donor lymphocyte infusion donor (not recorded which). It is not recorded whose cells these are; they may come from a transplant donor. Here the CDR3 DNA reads TGTGCCAGCAGTGTCGACAGGGGTAATCAGCCCCAGCATTTT. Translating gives CASSVDRGNQPQHF.